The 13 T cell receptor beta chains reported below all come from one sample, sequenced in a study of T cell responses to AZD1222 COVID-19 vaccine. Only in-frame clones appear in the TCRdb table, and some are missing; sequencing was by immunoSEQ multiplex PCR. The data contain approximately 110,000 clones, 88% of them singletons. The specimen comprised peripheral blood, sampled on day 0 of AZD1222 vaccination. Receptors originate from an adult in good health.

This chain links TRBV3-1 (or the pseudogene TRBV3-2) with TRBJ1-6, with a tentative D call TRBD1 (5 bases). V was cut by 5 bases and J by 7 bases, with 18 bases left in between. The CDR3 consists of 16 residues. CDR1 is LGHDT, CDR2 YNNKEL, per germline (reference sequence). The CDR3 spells CASSRGLGTRNSPLHF. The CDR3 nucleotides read TGTGCCAGCAGCAGGGGACTGGGGACGAGAAATTCACCCCTCCACTTT.

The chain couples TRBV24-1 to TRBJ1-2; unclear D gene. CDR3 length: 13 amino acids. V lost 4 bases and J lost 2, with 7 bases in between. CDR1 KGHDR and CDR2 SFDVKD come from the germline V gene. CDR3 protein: CATSEDGNYGYTF. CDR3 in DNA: TGTGCCACCAGTGAAGACGGGAACTATGGCTACACCTTC.

CDR3 nucleotides: TGTGCCAGCAGCGGACAGACTAGCGCGAACACCGGGGAGCTGTTTTTT. Encoded protein: CASSGQTSANTGELFF. This chain connects TRBV9 to TRBJ2-2, with TRBD2 matching 8 bases. The ends lost 3 bases at V and 0 bases at J; junction bases unmatched: 4. Germline V CDR1 and CDR2: SGDLS, YYNGEE. The length of the CDR3 is 16 residues.

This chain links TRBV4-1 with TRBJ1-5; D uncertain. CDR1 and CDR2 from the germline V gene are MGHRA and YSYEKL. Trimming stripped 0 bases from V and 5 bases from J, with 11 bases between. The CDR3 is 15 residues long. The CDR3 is CASSQERSTDQPQHF. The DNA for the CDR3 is TGCGCCAGCAGCCAAGAACGGAGCACGGATCAGCCCCAGCATTTT.

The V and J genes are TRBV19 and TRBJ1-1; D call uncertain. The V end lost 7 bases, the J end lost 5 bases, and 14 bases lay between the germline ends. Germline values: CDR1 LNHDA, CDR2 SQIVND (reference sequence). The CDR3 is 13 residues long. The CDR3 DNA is TGTGCCAGTAATAAGGCCGGGCTAACTGAAGCTTTCTTT. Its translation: CASNKAGLTEAFF.

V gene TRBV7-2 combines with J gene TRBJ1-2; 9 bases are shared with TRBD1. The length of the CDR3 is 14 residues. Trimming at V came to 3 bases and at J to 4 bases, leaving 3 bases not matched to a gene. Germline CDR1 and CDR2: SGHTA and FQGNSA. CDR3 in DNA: TGTGCCAGCAGCTTGACGACAGGGGGCTATGGCTACACCTTC. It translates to CASSLTTGGYGYTF. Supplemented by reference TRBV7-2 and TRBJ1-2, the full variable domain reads GAGVSQSPSNKVTEKGKDVELRCDPISGHTALYWYRQSLGQGLEFLIYFQGNSAPDKSGLPSDRFSAERTGGSVSTLTIQRTQQEDSAVYLCASSLTTGGYGYTFGSGTRLTVV.

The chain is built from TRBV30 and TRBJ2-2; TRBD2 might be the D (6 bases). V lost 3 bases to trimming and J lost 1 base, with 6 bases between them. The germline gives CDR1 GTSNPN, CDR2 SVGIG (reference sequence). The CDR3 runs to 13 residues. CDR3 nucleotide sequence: TGTGCCTGGAGGCGGGGGAACACCGGGGAGCTGTTTTTT. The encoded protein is CAWRRGNTGELFF.

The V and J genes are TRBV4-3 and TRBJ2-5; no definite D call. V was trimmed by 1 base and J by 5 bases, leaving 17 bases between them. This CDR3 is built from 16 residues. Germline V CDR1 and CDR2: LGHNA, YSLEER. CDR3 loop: CASSQVGGSTSETQYF. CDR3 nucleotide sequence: TGCGCCAGCAGCCAAGTGGGTGGGTCCACCTCCGAGACCCAGTACTTC.

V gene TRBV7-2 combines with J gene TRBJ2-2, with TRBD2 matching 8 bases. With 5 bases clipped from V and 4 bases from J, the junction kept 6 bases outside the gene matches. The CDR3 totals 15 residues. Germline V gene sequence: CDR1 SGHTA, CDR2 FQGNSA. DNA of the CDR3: TGTGCCAGCAGCCAGACTAGCGTGGCCACCGGGGAGCTGTTTTTT. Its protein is CASSQTSVATGELFF.

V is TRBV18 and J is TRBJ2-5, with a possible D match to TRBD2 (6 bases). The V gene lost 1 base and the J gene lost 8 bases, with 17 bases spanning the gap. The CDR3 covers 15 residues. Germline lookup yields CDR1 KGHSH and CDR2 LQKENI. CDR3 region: CASSPRVQRAETQYF. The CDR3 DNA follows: TGTGCCAGCTCACCACGGGTACAGCGGGCGGAAACCCAGTACTTC.

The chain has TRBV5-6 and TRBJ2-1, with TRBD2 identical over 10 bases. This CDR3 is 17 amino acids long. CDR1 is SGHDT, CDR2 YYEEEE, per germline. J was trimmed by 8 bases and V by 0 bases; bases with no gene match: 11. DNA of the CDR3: TGTGCCAGCAGCTTGGAGCTAGCGGGAGACACATACGATGAGCAGTTCTTC. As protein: CASSLELAGDTYDEQFF. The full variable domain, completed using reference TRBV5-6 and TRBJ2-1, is DAGVTQSPTHLIKTRGQQVTLRCSPKSGHDTVSWYQQALGQGPQFIFQYYEEEERQRGNFPDRFSGHQFPNYSSELNVNALLLGDSALYLCASSLELAGDTYDEQFFGPGTRLTVL.

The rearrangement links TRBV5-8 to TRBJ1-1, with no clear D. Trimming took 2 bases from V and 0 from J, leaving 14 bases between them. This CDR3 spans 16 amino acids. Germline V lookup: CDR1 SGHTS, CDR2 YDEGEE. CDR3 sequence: CASSLVVGLMNTEAFF. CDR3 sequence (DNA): TGTGCCAGCAGCTTAGTTGTAGGGCTCATGAACACTGAAGCTTTCTTT.

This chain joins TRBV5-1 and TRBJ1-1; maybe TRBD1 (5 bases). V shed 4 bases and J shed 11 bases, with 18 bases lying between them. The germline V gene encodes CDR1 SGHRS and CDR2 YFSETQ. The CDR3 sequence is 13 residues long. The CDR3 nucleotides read TGCGCCAGCAGCCGCGGTACAGGCGAGTACGCTTTCTTT. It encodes CASSRGTGEYAFF.